Following are 6 T cell receptor beta chains from one sample sequenced in a study of graft-versus-host responses after intestinal transplantation (dated by TCRdb to 2020 to 2022). The time point label of this sample denotes: cells obtained before transplantation from donor or recipient. Their antigen targets remain unknown. Receptor amplification or capture employed the immunoSEQ multiplex PCR assay. TCRdb holds this immuneACCESS table with in-frame rearrangements only. Some clones are missing; in checked studies, unresolved V genes explain under half, and the rest has no known cause. A total of about 86,000 clones appear in this sample, about 87% of them only once. The top ten constitute more than 0.25% of the sample. The sequencing here drew on unstimulated CD4+ T cells sorted from spleen or lymph node cells, taken before transplant. Receptor source: a human donor who was the organ donor for an intestinal transplant.

The V gene is TRBV4-3, the J gene TRBJ2-1; D is possibly TRBD2 (6 bases). Germline V lookup: CDR1 LGHNA, CDR2 YSLEER. Deletions cut 4 bases from V and 0 bases from J, with 13 bases between. The CDR3 loop spans 16 amino acids. CDR3 in amino acids: CASSLLGTYSYNEQFF. In DNA form, the CDR3 reads TGCGCCAGCAGCCTACTCGGGACTTACTCCTACAATGAGCAGTTCTTC.

CDR3 residues: CASSGPGHSFSYEQYF. The CDR3 DNA reads as TGTGCCAGCAGTGGACCGGGACATTCGTTCTCCTACGAGCAGTACTTC. J is TRBJ2-7 and V is TRBV28, with a tentative D call TRBD1 (6 bases). Germline V gene sequence: CDR1 MDHEN, CDR2 SYDVKM. Trimming took off 5 bases at V and 0 bases at J, with 17 bases between the two ends. CDR3 length: 16 residues.

This clone was detected only a few times. The chain joins TRBV6-1 to TRBJ2-7, with D perhaps matching TRBD1 (6 bases). The CDR3 loop spans 14 amino acids. CDR1 and CDR2 from the germline V gene are MNHNS and SASEGT. The V end was cut by 6 bases, the J end by 3 bases, with 15 bases between. The CDR3 coding sequence is TGTGCCAGCAGACCGGGACACGGTATCTACGAGCAGTACTTC. Protein sequence: CASRPGHGIYEQYF.

The chain uses TRBV9 and TRBJ2-3; tentative D call: TRBD2 (6 bases). V was pared by 2 bases and J by 1 base, with 11 bases between. Germline V gene sequence: CDR1 SGDLS, CDR2 YYNGEE. This CDR3 contains 15 residues. CDR3 DNA sequence: TGTGCCAGCAGCGTCCCACGCGGGGGCACAGATACGCAGTATTTT. Translation gives CASSVPRGGTDTQYF.

The chain recombines TRBV5-5 with TRBJ1-2; TRBD1 aligns across 9 bases. There are 16 residues in the CDR3. The J segment lost 3 bases and the V segment lost 0 bases, leaving 6 bases of the junction unmatched. Germline V gives CDR1 SGHKS, CDR2 YYEKEE (reference sequence). CDR3 nucleotide sequence: TGTGCCAGCAGCTTGGGACAGGGGGGCGGCTACTATGGCTACACCTTC. This gives the protein CASSLGQGGGYYGYTF.

V is TRBV6-5 and J is TRBJ2-7; D is ambiguous. Germline CDR1 MNHEY, CDR2 SVGAGI. The V and J ends lost 3 bases and 2 bases respectively, with 8 bases between them. The CDR3 is 13 amino acids. The CDR3 loop is CASSYAVTYEQYF. CDR3 DNA: TGTGCCAGCAGTTATGCAGTAACCTACGAGCAGTACTTC.